Reported below is one T cell receptor beta chain. Profiling relied on immunoSEQ multiplex PCR, and the TCRdb table lists in-frame clones only, not all of them. The table lists tens of thousands of clones, approximately 90% of them singletons. The data were obtained in a study of T cell changes during pregnancy in multiple sclerosis. Sequencing was performed on CD4+ T cells from peripheral blood mononuclear cells, taken before pregnancy. The sequence was collected from a female donor with multiple sclerosis, enrolled in a pregnancy study.

CDR3 nucleotide sequence: TGTGCCAGCAGTTACTCGACTAGCGGGTCCTACGAGCAGTACTTC. It translates to CASSYSTSGSYEQYF. This chain joins TRBV6-5 and TRBJ2-7, with 10 nucleotides matching TRBD2. After removal of 0 bases from V and 1 base from J, the junction contained 0 bases not matched to a gene. This CDR3 is 15 amino acids long. Per the germline V gene, CDR1 is MNHEY and CDR2 is SVGAGI.